This T cell receptor beta chain derives from a study of blood T cell dynamics during melanoma immunotherapy. Germline CDR1 is MNHEY and CDR2 is SVGAGI. There are 15 residues in the CDR3. V was pared by 2 bases and J by 2 bases, with 9 bases between. The time point is: week 3, after first cycle of checkpoint inhibitor. The method was immunoSEQ multiplex PCR; TCRdb's version includes in-frame clones alone and lacks a portion of them. The sample includes more than 13,000 clones, about 94% of them seen just once. The chain recombines TRBV6-5 with TRBJ2-2; D gene uncertain. Material: blood, obtained from a patient treated with checkpoint blockade. The clonotype originates from a human donor with melanoma. The CDR3 sequence is CASSYEITNTGELFF. As DNA, the CDR3 is TGTGCCAGCAGTTACGAGATTACTAACACCGGGGAGCTGTTTTTT.